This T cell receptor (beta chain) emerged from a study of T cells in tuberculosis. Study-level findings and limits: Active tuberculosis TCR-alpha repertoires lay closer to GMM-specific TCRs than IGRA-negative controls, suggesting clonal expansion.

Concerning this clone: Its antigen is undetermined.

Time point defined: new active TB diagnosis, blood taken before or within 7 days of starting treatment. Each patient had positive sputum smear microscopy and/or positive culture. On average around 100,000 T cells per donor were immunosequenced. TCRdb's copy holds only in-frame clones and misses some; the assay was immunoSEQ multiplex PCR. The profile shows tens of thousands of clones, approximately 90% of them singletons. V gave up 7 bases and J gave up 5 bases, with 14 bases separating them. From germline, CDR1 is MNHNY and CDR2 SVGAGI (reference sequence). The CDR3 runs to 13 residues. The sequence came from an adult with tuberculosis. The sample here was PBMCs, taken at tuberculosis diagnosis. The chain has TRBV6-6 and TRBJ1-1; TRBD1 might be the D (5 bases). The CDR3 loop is CASKPGGGTEAFF. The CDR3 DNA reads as TGTGCCAGCAAGCCCGGGGGAGGGACTGAAGCTTTCTTT.